Following are 8 T cell receptor beta chains from one sample sequenced in a study of shared clonotypes between healthy human individuals. Assay: immunoSEQ multiplex PCR; the TCRdb copy retains only in-frame clones and omits some. The profile shows approximately 100,000 clones, roughly two thirds of them singletons. Sequenced: memory CD8+ T cells sorted from blood. Documented subset: CD45RO+ cells pooled with CCR7-negative TemRA cells. These receptors were obtained from a young man in good health.

On this clone: A read error is possible here, since a much larger clone lies one base away. This sample also contains other DNA sequences that code for the same CDR3. As DNA, the CDR3 is TGTGCCAGCAGTTTAGGGACCTACGAGCAGTACTTC. Protein sequence: CASSLGTYEQYF. The chain recombines TRBV28 with TRBJ2-7, with D hard to call. Germline V lookup: CDR1 MDHEN, CDR2 SYDVKM. The CDR3 sequence is 12 residues long. The V and J ends lost 2 bases and 2 bases respectively, with 4 bases between them.

The chain couples TRBV7-6 to TRBJ2-2; TRBD2 might be the D (7 bases). V was clipped by 4 bases and J by 4 bases, with 16 bases between them. The CDR3 covers 16 residues. Germline CDR1 and CDR2: SGHVS and FNYEAQ. For the CDR3, the DNA is TGTGCCAGCAGCTCCGGACGGGGGGCGGGCACCGGGGAGCTGTTTTTT. Translating it yields CASSSGRGAGTGELFF.

The chain carries TRBV15 and TRBJ2-3, with unresolved D. Germline CDR1 reads LNHNV; CDR2 reads YYDKDF (reference sequence). CDR3 length: 11 amino acids. Trimming took 1 base from V and 6 from J, leaving 2 bases between them. The CDR3 loop reads CATSRGDTQYF. The CDR3 bases are TGTGCCACCAGCAGAGGTGATACGCAGTATTTT.

This clone was seen at least ten times. CDR3 loop: CASSMTTGEKYF. CDR3 nucleotide sequence: TGTGCCAGTAGTATGACAACAGGGGAGAAGTACTTC. The chain is built from TRBV19 and TRBJ2-7; 7 bases fit TRBD1. The J segment lost 11 bases and the V segment lost 3 bases, leaving 7 bases of the junction unmatched. In germline, CDR1 is LNHDA, CDR2 SQIVND (reference sequence). There are 12 residues in the CDR3.

The CDR3 sequence: CASSSVLAGGYEQYF. The CDR3 nucleotides are TGTGCCAGTAGCTCGGTACTAGCGGGGGGCTACGAGCAGTACTTC. The V and J genes are TRBV19 and TRBJ2-7; the match to TRBD2 covers 12 bases. Trimming took 6 bases from V and 3 from J; bases not matched to a gene: 6. Per the germline V gene, CDR1 is LNHDA and CDR2 is SQIVND (reference sequence). This CDR3 has 15 amino acids. Looking up the rest from reference TRBV19 and TRBJ2-7 gives the full variable domain: DGGITQSPKYLFRKEGQNVTLSCEQNLNHDAMYWYRQDPGQGLRLIYYSQIVNDFQKGDIAEGYSVSREKKESFPLTVTSAQKNPTAFYLCASSSVLAGGYEQYFGPGTRLTVT.

V and J are TRBV18 and TRBJ2-3; D perhaps matches TRBD2 (6 bases). Looked up from germline, CDR1 is KGHSH and CDR2 is LQKENI. The CDR3 has 16 amino acids. The V end lost 0 bases, the J end lost 0 bases, and 10 bases lay between the germline ends. In nucleotides, the CDR3 is TGTGCCAGCTCACCACCTGGGACTGTAAGCACAGATACGCAGTATTTT. Amino acid sequence: CASSPPGTVSTDTQYF.

The chain carries TRBV9 and TRBJ2-7; D may be TRBD2 (5 bases). The CDR3 length is 18 residues. Looked up from germline, CDR1 is SGDLS and CDR2 is YYNGEE. With 3 bases removed from V and 0 bases from J, the gap between germline ends came to 22 bases. The CDR3 protein is CASSAGPPGLGYSYEQYF. The CDR3 DNA sequence: TGTGCCAGCAGCGCCGGCCCCCCCGGACTCGGATACTCCTACGAGCAGTACTTC.

This chain links TRBV10-1 with TRBJ2-5; D unresolved. CDR1 WNHNN and CDR2 SYGVQD come from the germline V gene (reference sequence). V was trimmed by 9 bases and J by 9 bases, leaving 8 bases between them. This CDR3 comprises 9 residues. CDR3 region: CARTNAQYF. As DNA, the CDR3 is TGCGCCAGGACGAACGCCCAGTACTTC.